The 27 T cell receptor beta chains in this list originate from one sample, sequenced in a study of siplizumab effects on memory and regulatory T cells. Sequencing used immunoSEQ multiplex PCR; TCRdb keeps in-frame clones, though not all of them. The sample shows tens of thousands of clones, 93% of them seen only once. Sequenced: CD8+ T cells sorted from blood. These receptors were taken from a human donor in good health.

The chain has TRBV9 and TRBJ2-7; D is possibly TRBD1 (7 bases). The germline CDR1 and CDR2 sequences are SGDLS and YYNGEE. The ends were cut back, 4 bases at V and 2 bases at J, with 10 bases in the middle. The CDR3 consists of 13 residues. Written as DNA, the CDR3 is TGTGCCAGCAGCCCAGGGGGGCCCTACGAGCAGTACTTC. Residues: CASSPGGPYEQYF.

The chain couples TRBV5-1 to TRBJ1-5; D remains unclear. The CDR3 spans 14 residues. Germline-derived CDR1 and CDR2 are SGHRS and YFSETQ. Deletions cut 4 bases from V and 9 bases from J, with 17 bases between. The CDR3 sequence is CASSPGWQPGPQHF. The DNA for the CDR3 is TGCGCCAGCAGCCCGGGGTGGCAGCCGGGGCCCCAGCATTTT.

The genes are TRBV4-1 and TRBJ2-5, with D perhaps matching TRBD2 (7 bases). The germline CDR1 and CDR2 sequences are MGHRA and YSYEKL. V dropped 4 bases and J dropped 5 bases, with 11 bases sitting between them. CDR3 length equals 13 residues. CDR3 residues: CASSPRGAETQYF. The DNA of the CDR3 is TGCGCCAGCAGCCCCCGGGGGGCCGAGACCCAGTACTTC.

The chain combines TRBV19 with TRBJ2-1, with D unresolved. The germline CDR1 and CDR2 sequences are LNHDA and SQIVND (reference sequence). The CDR3 covers 12 residues. Trimming removed 3 bases at V and 8 bases at J, with 8 bases between. The CDR3 nucleotides read TGTGCCAGTAGTATCCGTCCGGATGAGCAGTTCTTC. This sequence encodes CASSIRPDEQFF.

The J gene is TRBJ1-3, the V gene TRBV6-5; tentatively, D is TRBD1 (5 bases). V shed 6 bases and J shed 0 bases, with 9 bases lying between them. Germline V gene lookup returns CDR1 MNHEY and CDR2 SVGAGI. The CDR3 has 14 amino acids. This CDR3 is CASRLTDSGNTIYF. The CDR3 DNA reads as TGTGCCAGCAGGCTGACAGACTCTGGAAACACCATATATTTT.

The chain recombines TRBV20-1 with TRBJ2-5; D is uncertain. The DNA end favors TRBJ2-7, so the J call may be wrong. Per the germline V gene, CDR1 is DFQATT and CDR2 is SNEGSKA (reference sequence). The CDR3 has 11 residues. Here the CDR3 DNA reads TGCAGTGCTAACAGAGCCTACGAGCAGTACTTC. Translating it yields CSANRAYEQYF.

The J gene is TRBJ2-5, the V gene TRBV6-1, with a weak D call TRBD1 (5 bases). The tail of the sequence fits TRBJ2-7 better, so the J call may be wrong. The CDR3 loop spans 14 amino acids. Looked up from germline, CDR1 is MNHNS and CDR2 is SASEGT. The CDR3 protein is CASSEYQGPYEQYF. The CDR3 region has the DNA TGTGCCAGCAGTGAATATCAGGGCCCCTACGAGCAGTACTTC.

The chain recombines TRBV4-1 with TRBJ2-3; TRBD2 aligns across 7 bases. With V trimmed by 0 bases and J by 3 bases, 9 bases remained unmatched. Per germline, CDR1 MGHRA and CDR2 YSYEKL. This CDR3 has 17 residues. The CDR3 is CASSQEWGGYFTDTQYF. CDR3 nucleotides: TGCGCCAGCAGCCAAGAATGGGGGGGATATTTTACAGATACGCAGTATTTT.

CDR3 amino acids: CASSDPAGGYEQYF. The CDR3 nucleotides are TGCGCCAGCAGCGACCCTGCCGGGGGATACGAGCAGTACTTC. V is TRBV4-1 and J is TRBJ2-7; the D gene is possibly TRBD2 (6 bases). Trimming stripped 5 bases from V and 4 bases from J, with 15 bases between. This CDR3 has 14 amino acids. Germline CDR1 is MGHRA and CDR2 is YSYEKL.

The rearrangement uses TRBV27 and TRBJ2-7; the D is unclear. Trimming took off 6 bases at V and 3 bases at J, with 12 bases between the two ends. The CDR3 has 13 residues. Germline V gene data show CDR1 as MNHEY and CDR2 as SMNVEV (reference sequence). CDR3 coding DNA: TGTGCCAGCAGCCTAGGGCAGAGCTACGAGCAGTACTTC. Amino acids: CASSLGQSYEQYF.

This chain links TRBV19 with TRBJ2-1; 7 bases agree with TRBD2. The J segment lost 4 bases and the V segment lost 8 bases, leaving 23 bases of the junction unmatched. Germline CDR1 LNHDA, CDR2 SQIVND (reference sequence). There are 19 residues in the CDR3. The DNA for the CDR3 is TGTGCCAGTTCAGCTACCGGGACTATTTTCCCCCAAGGGTACAATGAGCAGTTCTTC. Protein: CASSATGTIFPQGYNEQFF.

This clone has only one observation. V usage is TRBV11-3 and J usage is TRBJ2-7; TRBD1 or TRBD2 may be the D gene (5 bases each). The CDR3 length is 15 residues. Germline V lookup: CDR1 SGHNT, CDR2 YENEEA. V was cut by 4 bases and J by 4 bases, with 17 bases left in between. CDR3 sequence (DNA): TGTGCCAGCAGCTGGGGGACCGACATCAGGTACGAGCAGTACTTC. It yields the protein CASSWGTDIRYEQYF.

The chain employs TRBV11-2 and TRBJ1-1; perhaps TRBD1 as D (6 bases). V dropped 1 base and J dropped 0 bases, with 21 bases sitting between them. CDR1 and CDR2 (germline): SGHAT, FQNNGV. This CDR3 is 19 amino acids long. This chain's CDR3 is CASSLVGAHRVGVNTEAFF. As DNA, the CDR3 is TGTGCCAGCAGCTTAGTTGGGGCCCACAGGGTAGGCGTGAACACTGAAGCTTTCTTT.

The gene calls are TRBV13 and TRBJ2-3; the match to TRBD1 covers 7 bases. There are 15 residues in the CDR3. Germline CDR1 PRHDT, CDR2 FYEKMQ (reference sequence). V was pared by 6 bases and J by 2 bases, with 8 bases of the junction left unmatched. CDR3 bases: TGTGCCAGCAGGGATGACAGGGCTTACACAGATACGCAGTATTTT. Translation gives CASRDDRAYTDTQYF. Complete variable domain (other parts from reference TRBV13 and TRBJ2-3): AAGVIQSPRHLIKEKRETATLKCYPIPRHDTVYWYQQGPGQDPQFLISFYEKMQSDKGSIPDRFSAQQFSDYHSELNMSSLELGDSALYFCASRDDRAYTDTQYFGPGTRLTVL.

The CDR3 spells CASSVERAGGSGELFF. CDR3 in DNA: TGTGCCAGCAGCGTAGAAAGAGCGGGAGGTAGTGGGGAGCTGTTTTTT. V usage is TRBV9 and J usage is TRBJ2-2; 9 nucleotides agree with TRBD2. The germline CDR1 and CDR2 sequences are SGDLS and YYNGEE. This CDR3 comprises 16 residues. V trimming: 0 bases; J trimming: 8 bases; junction bases outside the gene matches: 8.

The CDR3 spells CASSYGQGTNYEQYF. The CDR3 region has the DNA TGTGCCAGCAGTTACGGGCAGGGGACAAACTACGAGCAGTACTTC. This rearrangement joins TRBV6-6 to TRBJ2-7, with D tentatively TRBD1 (6 bases). Germline V gives CDR1 MNHNY, CDR2 SVGAGI (reference sequence). V lost 2 bases and J 3 bases, leaving 14 bases between the germline ends. The CDR3 extends over 15 amino acids.

The J gene is TRBJ2-5, the V gene TRBV5-1, with unresolved D. V was shortened by 3 bases and J by 2 bases, with 5 bases between the two germline ends. Germline loops: CDR1 SGHRS, CDR2 YFSETQ. The CDR3 is 12 residues long. CDR3 bases: TGCGCCAGCAGCTCGCTTCAAGAGACCCAGTACTTC. Translating gives CASSSLQETQYF.

This clone was observed once. The chain joins TRBV10-3 to TRBJ1-3, with D uncertain. CDR1 and CDR2 from the germline V gene are ENHRY and SYGVKD. CDR3 size: 17 residues. Trimming took off 2 bases at V and 0 bases at J, with 14 bases between the two ends. DNA for the CDR3: TGTGCCATCAGTGAGCACCAGGACGGAAGCTCTGGAAACACCATATATTTT. Its translation: CAISEHQDGSSGNTIYF.

J is TRBJ2-3 and V is TRBV2; D is possibly TRBD1 (6 bases). This CDR3 is built from 16 residues. Germline assignment: CDR1 SNHLY and CDR2 FYNNEI. The ends were cut back, 4 bases at V and 2 bases at J, with 16 bases in the middle. CDR3 loop: CASSVQGPYLTDTQYF. The CDR3 DNA sequence: TGTGCCAGCAGTGTTCAGGGGCCTTACCTCACAGATACGCAGTATTTT.

The J gene is TRBJ1-1, the V gene TRBV5-6; D gene unclear. V lost 0 bases and J 7 bases, leaving 10 bases between the germline ends. Germline loops: CDR1 SGHDT, CDR2 YYEEEE. CDR3 length equals 13 residues. The CDR3 DNA is TGTGCCAGCAGCTTGGCGGGATGGGGTGAAGCTTTCTTT. It codes for CASSLAGWGEAFF.

This chain links TRBV12-5 with TRBJ2-1; 10 bases are shared with TRBD2. There are 13 residues in the CDR3. The V and J ends lost 8 bases and 9 bases, in that order; junction bases with no gene match: 7. The germline gives CDR1 LGHNT, CDR2 FRNRAP. As DNA, the CDR3 is TGTGCTAGTCGTGCTAGCGGGAGTATTGAGCAGTTCTTC. Translation gives CASRASGSIEQFF.

The V and J genes are TRBV10-2 and TRBJ2-7; no reliable D call. In germline, CDR1 is WSHSY, CDR2 SAAADI. Trimming shortened V by 3 bases and J by 0 bases, and 6 bases separated the two germline ends. The CDR3 sequence is 13 residues long. The CDR3 reads CASSDGSSYEQYF. The CDR3 DNA is TGCGCCAGCAGTGACGGAAGCTCCTACGAGCAGTACTTC.

J is TRBJ2-7 and V is TRBV4-2, with D perhaps TRBD2 (6 bases). The germline gives CDR1 LGHNA, CDR2 YNFKEQ. Trimming removed 5 bases at V and 0 bases at J, with 14 bases between. This CDR3 comprises 15 residues. CDR3 bases: TGTGCCAGCAGCTTCGTAGGCGGGGACTCCTACGAGCAGTACTTC. This translates into CASSFVGGDSYEQYF.

The chain carries TRBV9 and TRBJ2-1; a possible D gene is TRBD2 (5 bases). Trimming took 3 bases from V and 0 from J, leaving 7 bases between them. CDR1 is SGDLS and CDR2 is YYNGEE in the germline V gene. The CDR3 totals 14 residues. The CDR3 here is CASSESGSYNEQFF. The CDR3 DNA is TGTGCCAGCAGCGAAAGCGGCTCCTACAATGAGCAGTTCTTC.

V gene TRBV12-5 combines with J gene TRBJ2-1; 11 nucleotides line up with TRBD2. J lost 5 bases, V lost 6 bases, and 9 bases had no gene match. CDR3 length equals 16 residues. Germline V gives CDR1 LGHNT, CDR2 FRNRAP. CDR3 DNA: TGTGCTAGTGGGTTCTTTAGCGGGAGGGCCCACAATGAGCAGTTCTTC. Translated: CASGFFSGRAHNEQFF. Looking up the rest from reference TRBV12-5 and TRBJ2-1 gives the full variable domain: DARVTQTPRHKVTEMGQEVTMRCQPILGHNTVFWYRQTMMQGLELLAYFRNRAPLDDSGMPKDRFSAEMPDATLATLKIQPSEPRDSAVYFCASGFFSGRAHNEQFFGPGTRLTVL.

The chain uses TRBV27 and TRBJ1-5; maybe TRBD1 (6 bases). Germline CDR1 reads MNHEY; CDR2 reads SMNVEV (reference sequence). The CDR3 length is 16 residues. Trimming pared 0 bases from V and 4 bases from J, leaving 13 bases between. The CDR3 protein is CASSLSSGTPNQPQHF. The DNA for the CDR3 is TGTGCCAGCAGTTTATCCTCCGGGACACCAAATCAGCCCCAGCATTTT.

This clone was observed a single time. The J gene is TRBJ2-7, the V gene TRBV2; D gene uncertain. The V and J ends lost 3 bases and 3 bases respectively, with 12 bases between them. Germline V gene sequence: CDR1 SNHLY, CDR2 FYNNEI. The CDR3 is made up of 14 amino acids. The DNA of the CDR3 is TGTGCCAGCAGTGATTACGGGCAGTTCTACGAGCAGTACTTC. Encoded protein: CASSDYGQFYEQYF.